The 3 T cell receptor beta chains presented below share a single source sample, sequenced in a study of blood T cell repertoires in COVID-19. Assay used: immunoSEQ multiplex PCR; TCRdb lists only in-frame clones, some missing. Of around 93,000 clones listed, around nine tenths are singletons. The sequenced sample consisted of peripheral blood. These receptors all come from a human donor in a cohort sampled during active COVID-19.

This clone was seen only once. The chain has TRBV7-6 and TRBJ2-7, with 8 bases fitting TRBD1. The CDR3 contains 16 residues. The ends lost 1 base at V and 0 bases at J; junction bases unmatched: 5. Per the germline V gene, CDR1 is SGHVS and CDR2 is FNYEAQ. CDR3 sequence reads: CASSLGTGTGSYEQYF. In nucleotides, the CDR3 is TGTGCCAGCAGCTTAGGGACCGGGACAGGCTCCTACGAGCAGTACTTC.

V usage is TRBV27 and J usage is TRBJ2-1; 7 bases map to TRBD1. Losses at the gene ends were 5 bases for V and 9 bases for J; bases not matched to a gene: 10. CDR1 MNHEY and CDR2 SMNVEV come from the germline V gene (reference sequence). The CDR3 consists of 14 residues. The CDR3 region has the DNA TGTGCCAGCAGTCATATCGACAGGGACGGTGAGCAGTTCTTC. Translating gives CASSHIDRDGEQFF.

The J gene is TRBJ2-1, the V gene TRBV2, with 10 bases aligning to TRBD2. The CDR3 sequence is 15 residues long. V shed 6 bases, J shed 7 bases, and the junction held 9 bases outside the gene matches. The germline V gene encodes CDR1 SNHLY and CDR2 FYNNEI. The CDR3 coding sequence is TGTGCCAGCAGCACTGGGACTAGCGATGTTAATGAGCAGTTCTTC. This encodes CASSTGTSDVNEQFF.